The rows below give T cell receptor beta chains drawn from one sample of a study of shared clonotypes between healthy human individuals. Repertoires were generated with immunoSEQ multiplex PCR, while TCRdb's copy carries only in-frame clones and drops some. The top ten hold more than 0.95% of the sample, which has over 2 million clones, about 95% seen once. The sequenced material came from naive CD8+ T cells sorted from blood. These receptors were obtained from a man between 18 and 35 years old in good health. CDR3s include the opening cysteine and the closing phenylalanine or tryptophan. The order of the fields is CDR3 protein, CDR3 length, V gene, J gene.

CASSPTGQGDNEQFF	15	TRBV28	TRBJ2-1
CASSLEVGEAYNEQFF	16	TRBV5-8	TRBJ2-1
CASSQGWVTGGTGELFF	17	TRBV4-1	TRBJ2-2
CASSPDGNTEAFF	13	TRBV9	TRBJ1-1
CASSLADGGTDTQYF	15	TRBV7-9	TRBJ2-3
CASSPVPGTGVHGYTF	16	TRBV5-1	TRBJ1-2
CASSLSLRNEAFF	13	TRBV5-8	TRBJ1-1
CASSFPTNYGYTF	13	TRBV28	TRBJ1-2
CASRPRGDEKLFF	13	TRBV6-6	TRBJ1-4
CASNLRGNTIYF	12	TRBV6-6	TRBJ1-3
CASRTHRDRAIRWGYTF	17	TRBV6-4	TRBJ1-2
CASSEFKGKFPEAFF	15	TRBV25-1	TRBJ1-1
CASSQGIAGGQETQYF	16	TRBV4-1	TRBJ2-5
CASSHTGTGELFF	13	TRBV4-3	TRBJ2-2
CASSLDPPGGYTF	13	TRBV28	TRBJ1-2
CASSLGLPGGHEQFF	15	TRBV27	TRBJ2-1
CASSLKIGGNSPLHF	15	TRBV27	TRBJ1-6
CASSYGAGGRNEQFF	15	TRBV6-5	TRBJ2-1
CASSHRTAGELFF	13	TRBV4-3	TRBJ2-2
CASSDRKRDEYF	12	TRBV2	TRBJ2-5
CASSPEGAGWDNEQFF	16	TRBV19	TRBJ2-1
CAWGGTGGIEQYF	13	TRBV30	TRBJ2-7
CASSIDPGGEQFF	13	TRBV19	TRBJ2-1
CASSNKTSGTFYNEQFF	17	TRBV21-1	TRBJ2-1
CASSYTSGGAETQYF	15	TRBV6-5	TRBJ2-5
CASSIGVEAFF	11	TRBV4-2	TRBJ1-1
CASSSGVSGNTIYF	14	TRBV5-6	TRBJ1-3
CASSLVPGGDETQYF	15	TRBV11-2	TRBJ2-5